Listed below are T cell receptor beta chains from one sample, sequenced in a study of tumor and adjacent non-tumor tissue in lung cancer. TCRdb recomputed calls from the multiplex PCR reads with MiXCR, one row per CDR3 protein. The sample has approximately 90,000 distinct CDR3 sequences; around 76% are singletons. Input material: distant non-tumor lung tissue. The origin of the receptors is a woman aged 45-59 years with non-small cell lung cancer. Both conserved end residues are part of each CDR3. D genes are given only for firm matches. Expanded clones are given a class, and other clones once, few, many or no size at all.

TRBJ2-7,TRBV6-1,-,-,CASTMRLTGSGSYEQYF,TGTGCCAGCACTATGAGATTAACCGGGTCGGGGAGCTACGAGCAATACTTC
TRBJ2-7,TRBV20-1,-,TRBD1,CSASPNQGAKNYEQYF,TGCAGTGCTAGCCCCAACCAGGGGGCAAAAAACTACGAGCAGTACTTC
TRBJ2-5,TRBV12-3/TRBV12-4,-,-,CASSQGGETHYF,TGTGCCAGCAGTCAAGGGGGAGAGACCCACTACTTC
TRBJ2-7,TRBV20-1,many,TRBD2,CSVKGTSGRRGEQYF,TGCAGTGTTAAAGGGACTAGCGGACGCCGGGGCGAGCAGTACTTC
TRBJ2-1,TRBV4-2,-,-,CVSSPQERGRYEQFF,TGTGTCAGCAGCCCCCAAGAGAGAGGGCGGTATGAGCAGTTCTTC
TRBJ1-1,TRBV5-4,once,-,CASSFAVNTEAFF,TGTGCCAGCAGCTTTGCTGTGAACACTGAAGCTTTCTTT
TRBJ1-2,TRBV11-2,-,TRBD1,CASSLEGAAKYGYTF,TGTGCCAGTAGCTTAGAGGGGGCTGCTAAGTATGGCTACACCTTC
TRBJ2-1,TRBV6-1,-,TRBD2,CASSESQGGPNNEQFF,TGTGCCAGCAGTGAATCGCAGGGAGGGCCCAACAATGAACAGTTCTTC
TRBJ2-1,TRBV4-2,-,TRBD2,CGSRQDRSGSSYNEQFF,TGTGGCAGCAGACAAGATCGTAGCGGGAGCTCCTACAATGAGCAGTTCTTC
TRBJ2-7,TRBV10-3,many,TRBD2,CAGSAGGRYEQYF,TGTGCCGGATCAGCGGGAGGGCGCTACGAGCAGTACTTC
TRBJ1-1,TRBV6-2/TRBV6-3,-,TRBD1,CLSSLTGGTEAFF,TGTCTCAGCAGTCTTACAGGGGGCACTGAGGCTTTCTTT
TRBJ2-7,TRBV20-1,-,TRBD2,CNATVAGEVVDEQYF,TGTAATGCTACTGTAGCGGGAGAAGTGGTTGACGAGCAGTACTTC
TRBJ2-7,TRBV6-1,once,-,CASSAGTPSRNEQHF,TGTGCCAGCAGTGCCGGGACTCCCTCTCGGAATGAGCAGCACTTC
TRBJ2-7,TRBV12-5,many,-,CASGSGYEQYF,TGTGCTAGTGGCTCGGGCTACGAGCAGTACTTC
TRBJ2-2,TRBV7-8,-,TRBD2,CASSHSGGTAGELFF,TGTGCCAGCAGCCATTCGGGAGGAACCGCAGGGGAGCTGTTTTTT
TRBJ1-1,TRBV20-1,-,TRBD1,CSARAQGGLRAEAFF,TGCAGTGCTAGAGCTCAGGGGGGGCTGAGGGCTGAAGCTTTCTTT
TRBJ2-1,TRBV11-2,-,-,CASTVSGTYDEQFF,TGTGCCAGCACAGTTAGCGGTACCTACGATGAGCAGTTCTTC
TRBJ2-1,TRBV14,-,-,CASSQGGFYSEQFF,TGTGCCAGCAGCCAAGGGGGGTTCTACAGTGAACAGTTCTTC
TRBJ2-5,TRBV10-3,-,-,CAISQGGRGIGRATQYF,TGTGCCATCAGTCAAGGGGGACGGGGAATCGGGAGAGCGACCCAGTACTTC
TRBJ2-3,TRBV5-4,-,-,CASSLVSVYQTDTHYF,TGTGCCAGCAGCTTGGTCAGTGTCTACCAGACTGATACGCATTATTTT
TRBJ2-1,TRBV11-2,many,-,CASSRLGDRFF,TGTGCCAGCAGTCGCTTGGGGGATCGGTTCTTC
TRBJ2-7,TRBV10-3,-,-,CGITAVGDSYEQYF,TGTGGCATCACGGCAGTGGGAGACTCCTACGAGCAGTACTTC
TRBJ2-7,TRBV5-6,many,TRBD2,CASSLSNGLTSGRISYEQYF,TGTGCCAGCAGCTTGAGTAACGGGCTAACTAGCGGGAGGATCTCCTACGAGCAGTACTTC
TRBJ1-5,TRBV6-1,many,TRBD1,CASSVTGDSNQPQHF,TGTGCCAGCAGCGTGACAGGGGATAGCAATCAGCCCCAGCATTTT
TRBJ1-1,TRBV29-1,-,-,CSVGAQTGNTEAFF,TGCAGTGTCGGCGCACAGACAGGGAACACTGAAGCTTTCTTT
TRBJ2-1,TRBV29-1,few,TRBD1,CSVAQGAGNKQFF,TGCAGCGTTGCCCAGGGGGCGGGTAATAAGCAGTTCTTC
TRBJ2-3,TRBV7-3,few,-,CASSLTPTGRTDTQYF,TGTGCCAGCAGCTTAACGCCCACCGGGCGAACAGATACGCAGTATTTT
TRBJ2-7,TRBV6-1,-,-,CASEGYVHYF,TGTGCCAGCGAGGGGTATGTGCACTACTTC
TRBJ2-3,TRBV29-1,-,-,CSVLGGRPDTQYF,TGCAGCGTTCTGGGTGGCCGCCCAGATACGCAGTATTTT
TRBJ1-3,TRBV29-1,once,-,CGGRDNPTDTIYF,TGCGGCGGCCGGGATAATCCGACAGACACCATATATTTT
TRBJ1-5,TRBV24-1,-,-,CATSDSRWYQSQHF,TGTGCCACCAGTGACTCAAGGTGGTATCAGTCCCAGCATTTT
TRBJ2-5,TRBV29-1,-,-,CSVEGGGVSRDETQYF,TGCAGCGTTGAAGGAGGTGGAGTATCCCGAGATGAGACCCAGTACTTC
TRBJ2-4,TRBV20-1,-,-,CSASGIADYVNIRYF,TGCAGTGCTAGCGGTATAGCGGATTACGTAAACATTCGGTACTTC
TRBJ2-5,TRBV29-1,few,-,CSGRGSQEAQYF,TGTAGCGGAAGGGGGTCTCAAGAGGCCCAGTACTTC
TRBJ2-5,TRBV5-4,-,-,CASSVAGAEETQYF,TGTGCCAGTAGCGTCGCGGGGGCTGAAGAGACCCAGTACTTC
TRBJ1-1,TRBV29-1,many,-,CSAGAVLMNTEAFF,TGCAGCGCTGGGGCAGTTCTAATGAACACTGAAGCTTTCTTT
TRBJ2-1,TRBV6-5,-,-,CASSTVSYNEQFF,TGTGCCAGTAGCACGGTCTCCTACAATGAGCAGTTCTTT
TRBJ2-6,TRBV20-1,once,-,CSANTRDGANVLTF,TGCAGTGCTAATACCAGGGATGGGGCCAACGTCCTGACTTTC
TRBJ2-7,TRBV10-3,-,-,CAISLQWYKQYF,TGTGCCATCAGTTTACAGTGGTACAAGCAGTACTTC
TRBJ2-2,TRBV6-1,-,TRBD2,CAISGGTGGSRITGEPFF,TGTGCCATCAGTGGGGGAACGGGCGGGAGTCGTATCACCGGGGAGCCGTTTTTT
TRBJ1-1,TRBV11-2,-,-,CASSLLRPGTEAFF,TGTGCCAGCAGCTTGCTAAGACCGGGAACTGAAGCTTTCTTT
TRBJ2-7,TRBV4-2,-,-,CASSHGVEALPYEQYF,TGTGCCAGTAGCCATGGAGTAGAGGCGCTCCCCTACGAGCAGTATTTC